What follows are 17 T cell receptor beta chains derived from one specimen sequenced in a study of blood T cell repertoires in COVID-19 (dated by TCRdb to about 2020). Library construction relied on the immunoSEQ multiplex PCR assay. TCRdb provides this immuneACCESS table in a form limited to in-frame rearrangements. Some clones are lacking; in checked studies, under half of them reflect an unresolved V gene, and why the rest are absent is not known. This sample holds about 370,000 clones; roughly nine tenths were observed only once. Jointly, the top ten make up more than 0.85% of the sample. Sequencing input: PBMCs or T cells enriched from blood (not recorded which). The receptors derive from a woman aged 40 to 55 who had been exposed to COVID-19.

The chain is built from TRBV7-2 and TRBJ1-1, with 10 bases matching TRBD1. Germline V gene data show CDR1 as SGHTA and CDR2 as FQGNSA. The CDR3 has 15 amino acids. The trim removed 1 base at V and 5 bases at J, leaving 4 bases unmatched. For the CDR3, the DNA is TGTGCCAGCAGCTTAGTGGGGACAGGGGATACTGAAGCTTTCTTT. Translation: CASSLVGTGDTEAFF.

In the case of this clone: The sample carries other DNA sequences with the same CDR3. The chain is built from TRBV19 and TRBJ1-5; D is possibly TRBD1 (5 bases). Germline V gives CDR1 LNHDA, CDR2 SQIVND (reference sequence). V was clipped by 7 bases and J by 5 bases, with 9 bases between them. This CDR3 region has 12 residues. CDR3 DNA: TGTGCCAGTACTACAGGTTATCAGCCCCAGCATTTT. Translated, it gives CASTTGYQPQHF.

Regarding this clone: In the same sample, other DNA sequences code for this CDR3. In DNA, the CDR3 is TGTGCCAGCAGCCAAAACAGGGGTCAAGAGACCCAGTACTTC. It translates to CASSQNRGQETQYF. V and J are TRBV14 and TRBJ2-5; the match to TRBD1 covers 7 bases. The junction had 2 bases not matched to a gene; V was cut back by 2 bases and J by 2 bases. Germline CDR1 and CDR2: SGHDN and FVKESK. The CDR3 runs to 14 residues.

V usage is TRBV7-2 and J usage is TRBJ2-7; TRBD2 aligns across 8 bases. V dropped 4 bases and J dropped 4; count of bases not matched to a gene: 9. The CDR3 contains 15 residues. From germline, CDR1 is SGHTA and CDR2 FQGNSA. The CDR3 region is CASSSSPAGVYEQYF. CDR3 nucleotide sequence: TGTGCCAGCAGCTCCTCCCCAGCGGGAGTATACGAGCAGTACTTC.

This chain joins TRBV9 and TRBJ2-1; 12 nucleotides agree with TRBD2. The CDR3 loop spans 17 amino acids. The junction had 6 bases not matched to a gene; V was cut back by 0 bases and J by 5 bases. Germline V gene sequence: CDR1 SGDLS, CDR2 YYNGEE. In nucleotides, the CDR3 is TGTGCCAGCAGCGTAGGGACTAGCGGGGATAGAAACAATGAGCAGTTCTTC. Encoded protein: CASSVGTSGDRNNEQFF. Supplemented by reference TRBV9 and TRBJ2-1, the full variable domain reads DSGVTQTPKHLITATGQRVTLRCSPRSGDLSVYWYQQSLDQGLQFLIQYYNGEERAKGNILERFSAQQFPDLHSELNLSSLELGDSALYFCASSVGTSGDRNNEQFFGPGTRLTVL.

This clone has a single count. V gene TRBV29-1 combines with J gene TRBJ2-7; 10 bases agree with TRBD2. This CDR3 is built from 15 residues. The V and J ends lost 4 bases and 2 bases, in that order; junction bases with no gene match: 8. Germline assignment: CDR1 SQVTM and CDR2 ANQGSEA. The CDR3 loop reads CSVVPPSGSTYEQYF. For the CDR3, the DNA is TGCAGCGTTGTTCCCCCTAGCGGGAGTACCTACGAGCAGTACTTC.

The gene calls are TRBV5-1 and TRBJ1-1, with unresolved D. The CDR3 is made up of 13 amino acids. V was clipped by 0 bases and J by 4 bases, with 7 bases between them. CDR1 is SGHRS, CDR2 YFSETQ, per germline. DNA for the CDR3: TGCGCCAGCAGCTTGGACACACCCACTGAAGCTTTCTTT. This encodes CASSLDTPTEAFF.

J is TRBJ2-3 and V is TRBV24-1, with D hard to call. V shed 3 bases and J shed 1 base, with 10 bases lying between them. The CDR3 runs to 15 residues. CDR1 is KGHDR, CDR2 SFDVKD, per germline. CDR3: CATSDPGLGTDTQYF. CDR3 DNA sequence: TGTGCCACCAGTGATCCCGGGTTGGGCACAGATACGCAGTATTTT.

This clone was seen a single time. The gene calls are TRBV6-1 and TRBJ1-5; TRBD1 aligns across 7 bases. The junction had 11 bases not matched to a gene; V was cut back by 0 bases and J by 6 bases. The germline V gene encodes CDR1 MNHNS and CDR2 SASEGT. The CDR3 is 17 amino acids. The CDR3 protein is CASSEAVGTAWGQPQHF. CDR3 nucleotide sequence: TGTGCCAGCAGTGAAGCAGTGGGGACAGCCTGGGGTCAGCCCCAGCATTTT.

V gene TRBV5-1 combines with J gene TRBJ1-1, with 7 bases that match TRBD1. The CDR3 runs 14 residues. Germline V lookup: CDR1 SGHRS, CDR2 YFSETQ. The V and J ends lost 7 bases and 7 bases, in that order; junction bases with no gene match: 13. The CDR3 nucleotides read TGCGCCAGCGGGCCGAGGGAACAGGGGAGTGAAGCTTTCTTT. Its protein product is CASGPREQGSEAFF.

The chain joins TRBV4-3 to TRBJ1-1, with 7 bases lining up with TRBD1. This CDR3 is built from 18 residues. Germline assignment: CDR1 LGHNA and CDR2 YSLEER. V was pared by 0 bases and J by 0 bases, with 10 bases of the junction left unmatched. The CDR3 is CASSQEATGNPLNTEAFF. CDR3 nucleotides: TGCGCCAGCAGCCAAGAGGCGACAGGGAATCCCCTGAACACTGAAGCTTTCTTT.

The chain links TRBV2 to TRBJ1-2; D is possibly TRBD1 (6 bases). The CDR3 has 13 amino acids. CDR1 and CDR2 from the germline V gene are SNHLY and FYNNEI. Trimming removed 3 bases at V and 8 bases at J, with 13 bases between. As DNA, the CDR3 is TGTGCCAGCAGTGAGTCTAGGGGGAGCGGCTACACCTTC. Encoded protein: CASSESRGSGYTF.

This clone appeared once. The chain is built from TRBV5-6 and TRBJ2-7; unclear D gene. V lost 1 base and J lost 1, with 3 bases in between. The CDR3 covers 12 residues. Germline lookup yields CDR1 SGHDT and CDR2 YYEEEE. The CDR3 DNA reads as TGTGCCAGCAGCTTGTCGTCCTACGAGCAGTACTTC. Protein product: CASSLSSYEQYF.

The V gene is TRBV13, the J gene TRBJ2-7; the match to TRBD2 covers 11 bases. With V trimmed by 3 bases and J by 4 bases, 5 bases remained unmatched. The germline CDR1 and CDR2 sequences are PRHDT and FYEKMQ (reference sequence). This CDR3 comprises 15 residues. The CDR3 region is CASSFPGLADYEQYF. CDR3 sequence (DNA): TGTGCCAGCAGCTTTCCGGGACTAGCGGATTACGAGCAGTACTTC.

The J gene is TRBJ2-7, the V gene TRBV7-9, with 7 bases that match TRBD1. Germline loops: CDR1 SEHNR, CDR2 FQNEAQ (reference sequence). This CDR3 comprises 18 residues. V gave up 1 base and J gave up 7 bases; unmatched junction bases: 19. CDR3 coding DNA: TGTGCCAGCAGCTTAGTATCATATAGGAACAGGGGCCTTGGGGAGCAGTACTTC. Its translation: CASSLVSYRNRGLGEQYF.

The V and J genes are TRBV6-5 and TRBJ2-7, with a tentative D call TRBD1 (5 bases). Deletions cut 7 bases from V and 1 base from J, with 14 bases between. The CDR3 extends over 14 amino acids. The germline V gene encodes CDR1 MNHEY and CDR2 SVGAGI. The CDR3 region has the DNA TGTGCCAGCAAAAGGGCAGGGATTTCCTACGAGCAGTACTTC. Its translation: CASKRAGISYEQYF.

For the CDR3, the DNA is TGTGCCAGCAGCTTATTTCCGGAGGCGAACACCGGGGAGCTGTTTTTT. This encodes CASSLFPEANTGELFF. The V call is TRBV7-3, the J call TRBJ2-2; D perhaps matches TRBD2 (5 bases). The V end lost 2 bases, the J end lost 0 bases, and 10 bases lay between the germline ends. This CDR3 is 16 amino acids long. Germline CDR1 is SGHTA and CDR2 is FQGTGA.